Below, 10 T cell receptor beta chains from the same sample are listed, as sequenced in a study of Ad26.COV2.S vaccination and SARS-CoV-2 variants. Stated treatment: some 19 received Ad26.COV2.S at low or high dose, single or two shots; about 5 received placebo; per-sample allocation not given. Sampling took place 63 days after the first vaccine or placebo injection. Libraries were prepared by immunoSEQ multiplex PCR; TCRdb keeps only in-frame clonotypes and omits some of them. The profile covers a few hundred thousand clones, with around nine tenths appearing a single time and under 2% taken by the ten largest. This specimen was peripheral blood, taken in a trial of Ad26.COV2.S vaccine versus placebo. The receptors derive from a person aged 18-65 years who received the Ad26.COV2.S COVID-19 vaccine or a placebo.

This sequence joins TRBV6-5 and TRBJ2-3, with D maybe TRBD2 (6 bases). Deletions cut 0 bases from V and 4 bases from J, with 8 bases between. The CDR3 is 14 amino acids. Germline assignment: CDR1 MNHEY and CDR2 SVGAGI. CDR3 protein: CASSYSTRADTQYF. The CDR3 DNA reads TGTGCCAGCAGTTACTCGACTAGGGCAGATACGCAGTATTTT.

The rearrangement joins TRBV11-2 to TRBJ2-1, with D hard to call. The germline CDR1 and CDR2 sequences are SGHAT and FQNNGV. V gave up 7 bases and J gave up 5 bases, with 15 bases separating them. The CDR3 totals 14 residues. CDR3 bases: TGTGCCAGCACCTCGCCCGGCGCCCACAATGAGCAGTTCTTC. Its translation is CASTSPGAHNEQFF.

The CDR3 DNA sequence: TGTGCCAGCAGACGTATCGGACTAGCGGGAGAACAAGATACGCAGTATTTT. Translating it yields CASRRIGLAGEQDTQYF. The chain carries TRBV27 and TRBJ2-3, with 13 bases fitting TRBD2. The CDR3 extends over 17 amino acids. The J segment lost 5 bases and the V segment lost 6 bases, leaving 11 bases of the junction unmatched. Germline V gives CDR1 MNHEY, CDR2 SMNVEV (reference sequence).

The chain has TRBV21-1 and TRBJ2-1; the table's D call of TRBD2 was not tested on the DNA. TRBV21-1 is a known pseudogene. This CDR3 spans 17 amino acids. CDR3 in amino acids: CASSRAQSGSSYNEQFF. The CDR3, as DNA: TGTGCCAGCAGCAGGGCCCAAAGCGGGAGCTCCTACAATGAGCAGTTCTTC.

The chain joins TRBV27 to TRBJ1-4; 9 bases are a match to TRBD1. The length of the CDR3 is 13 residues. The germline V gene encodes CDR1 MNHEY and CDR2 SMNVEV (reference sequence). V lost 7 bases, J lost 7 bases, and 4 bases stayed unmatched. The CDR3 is CASKGQGVEKLFF. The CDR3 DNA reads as TGTGCCAGCAAGGGACAGGGTGTTGAAAAACTGTTTTTT.

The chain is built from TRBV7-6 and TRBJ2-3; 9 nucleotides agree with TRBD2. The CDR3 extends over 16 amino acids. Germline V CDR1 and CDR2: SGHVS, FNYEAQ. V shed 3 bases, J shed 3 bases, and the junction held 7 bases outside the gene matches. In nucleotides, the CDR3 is TGTGCCAGCAGCTTTAAAGCGGGAGGTATAACAGATACGCAGTATTTT. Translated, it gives CASSFKAGGITDTQYF. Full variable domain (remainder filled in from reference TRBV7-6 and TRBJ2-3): GAGVSQSPRYKVTKRGQDVALRCDPISGHVSLYWYRQALGQGPEFLTYFNYEAQQDKSGLPNDRFSAERPEGSISTLTIQRTEQRDSAMYRCASSFKAGGITDTQYFGPGTRLTVL.

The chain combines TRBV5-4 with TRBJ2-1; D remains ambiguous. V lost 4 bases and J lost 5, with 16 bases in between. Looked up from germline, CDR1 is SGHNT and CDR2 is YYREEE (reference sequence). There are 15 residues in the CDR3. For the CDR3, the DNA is TGTGCCAGCAGCCCCTCCAAGGCCTACAACAATGAGCAGTTCTTC. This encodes CASSPSKAYNNEQFF.

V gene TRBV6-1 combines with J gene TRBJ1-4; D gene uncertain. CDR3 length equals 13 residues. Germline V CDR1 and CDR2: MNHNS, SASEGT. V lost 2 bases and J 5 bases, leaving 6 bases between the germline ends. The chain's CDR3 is CASSEIGNEKLFF. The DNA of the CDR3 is TGTGCCAGCAGTGAAATTGGAAATGAAAAACTGTTTTTT.

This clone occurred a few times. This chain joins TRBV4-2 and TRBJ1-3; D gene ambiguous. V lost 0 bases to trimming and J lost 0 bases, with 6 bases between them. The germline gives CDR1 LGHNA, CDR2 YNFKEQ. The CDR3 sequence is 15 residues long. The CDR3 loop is CASSQDGISGNTIYF. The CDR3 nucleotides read TGTGCCAGCAGCCAAGACGGGATCTCTGGAAACACCATATATTTT.

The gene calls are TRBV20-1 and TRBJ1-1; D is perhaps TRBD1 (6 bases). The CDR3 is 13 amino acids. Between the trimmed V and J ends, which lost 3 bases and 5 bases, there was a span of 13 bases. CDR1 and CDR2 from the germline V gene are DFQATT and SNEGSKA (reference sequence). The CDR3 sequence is CSASRGGGTEAFF. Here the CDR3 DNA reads TGCAGTGCTAGTCGAGGGGGGGGGACTGAAGCTTTCTTT.